This TCR beta chain was profiled in a study of T-cell memory formation after mild COVID-19. Per germline, CDR1 SGHRS and CDR2 YFSETQ. V shed 4 bases and J shed 4 bases, with 17 bases lying between them. This CDR3 has 15 amino acids. TCRdb reprocessed the 5' RACE reads with MiXCR, giving one entry per CDR3 protein. The sample lists tens of thousands of distinct CDR3 sequences; approximately 15% were seen once. This clonotype turned up a few times. The specimen sequenced was PBMCs or a T cell subset sorted from them (not recorded which). The receptor's source is an adult woman who had mild COVID-19 (a few samples of this study predate the infection). Cell type and time point are not known. The V call is TRBV5-1, the J call TRBJ1-2, with a possible D match to TRBD1 (5 bases). The DNA for the CDR3 is TGCGCCAGCAGCCTGGACATCACTGAGGGCTATGGCTACACCTTC. Translation: CASSLDITEGYGYTF.